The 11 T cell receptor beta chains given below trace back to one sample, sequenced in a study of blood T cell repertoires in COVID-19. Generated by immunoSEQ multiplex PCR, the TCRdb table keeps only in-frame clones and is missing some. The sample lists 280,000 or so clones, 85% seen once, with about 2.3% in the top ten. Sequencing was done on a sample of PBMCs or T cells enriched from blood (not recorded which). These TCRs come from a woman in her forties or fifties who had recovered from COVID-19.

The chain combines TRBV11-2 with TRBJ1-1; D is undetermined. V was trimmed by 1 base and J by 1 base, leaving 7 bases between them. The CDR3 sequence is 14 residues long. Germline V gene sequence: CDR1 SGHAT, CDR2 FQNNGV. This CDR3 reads CASSLGRQNTEAFF. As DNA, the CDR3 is TGTGCCAGCAGCTTAGGAAGACAGAACACTGAAGCTTTCTTT. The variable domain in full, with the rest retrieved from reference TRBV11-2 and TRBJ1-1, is EAGVAQSPRYKIIEKRQSVAFWCNPISGHATLYWYQQILGQGPKLLIQFQNNGVVDDSQLPKDRFSAERLKGVDSTLKIQPAKLEDSAVYLCASSLGRQNTEAFFGQGTRLTVV.

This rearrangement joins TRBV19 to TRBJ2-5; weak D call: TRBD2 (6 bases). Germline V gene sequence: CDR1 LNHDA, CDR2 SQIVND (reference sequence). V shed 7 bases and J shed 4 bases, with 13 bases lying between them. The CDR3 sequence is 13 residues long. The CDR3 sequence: CASMEGRGETQYF. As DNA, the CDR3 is TGTGCCAGTATGGAGGGTAGGGGAGAGACCCAGTACTTC. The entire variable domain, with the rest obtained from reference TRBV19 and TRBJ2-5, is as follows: DGGITQSPKYLFRKEGQNVTLSCEQNLNHDAMYWYRQDPGQGLRLIYYSQIVNDFQKGDIAEGYSVSREKKESFPLTVTSAQKNPTAFYLCASMEGRGETQYFGPGTRLLVL.

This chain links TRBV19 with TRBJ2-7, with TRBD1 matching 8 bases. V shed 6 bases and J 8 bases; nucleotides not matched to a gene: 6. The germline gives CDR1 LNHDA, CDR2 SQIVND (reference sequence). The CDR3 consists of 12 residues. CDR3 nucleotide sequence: TGTGCCAGTAGCCCTCGGACAGGGAAGCAGTACTTC. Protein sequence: CASSPRTGKQYF.

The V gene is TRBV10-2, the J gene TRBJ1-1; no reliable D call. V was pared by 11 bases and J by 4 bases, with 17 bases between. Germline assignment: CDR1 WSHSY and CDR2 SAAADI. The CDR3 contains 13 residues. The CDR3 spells CAVTPPRGTEAFF. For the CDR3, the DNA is TGCGCCGTAACCCCTCCACGGGGCACTGAAGCTTTCTTT.

The CDR3 DNA reads as TGTGCCAGCACCCCCCCCGGGGGTGCCTACGAGCAGTACTTC. Translation: CASTPPGGAYEQYF. The V gene is TRBV6-5, the J gene TRBJ2-7; a weak D match, TRBD2 (6 bases). Germline V gives CDR1 MNHEY, CDR2 SVGAGI. The V and J ends lost 7 bases and 2 bases respectively, with 15 bases between them. This CDR3 comprises 14 residues.

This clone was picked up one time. For the CDR3, the DNA is TGTGCCAGCAGTCCCTGGACTAGCGGGAGTTACGAGCAGTACTTC. Its protein is CASSPWTSGSYEQYF. J is TRBJ2-7 and V is TRBV27; 13 bases line up with TRBD2. V shed 5 bases and J 4 bases; nucleotides not matched to a gene: 5. Germline CDR1 MNHEY, CDR2 SMNVEV (reference sequence). The CDR3 runs to 15 residues.

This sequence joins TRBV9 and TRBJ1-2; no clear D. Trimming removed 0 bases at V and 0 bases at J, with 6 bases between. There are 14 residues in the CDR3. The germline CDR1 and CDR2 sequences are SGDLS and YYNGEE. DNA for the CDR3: TGTGCCAGCAGCGTAGAGAGATCTAACTATGGCTACACCTTC. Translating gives CASSVERSNYGYTF.

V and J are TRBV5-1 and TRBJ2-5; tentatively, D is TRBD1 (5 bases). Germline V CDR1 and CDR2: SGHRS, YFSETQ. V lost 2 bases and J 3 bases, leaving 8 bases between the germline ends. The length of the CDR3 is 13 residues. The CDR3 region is CASSFATEETQYF. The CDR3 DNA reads TGCGCCAGCAGCTTTGCGACAGAAGAGACCCAGTACTTC.

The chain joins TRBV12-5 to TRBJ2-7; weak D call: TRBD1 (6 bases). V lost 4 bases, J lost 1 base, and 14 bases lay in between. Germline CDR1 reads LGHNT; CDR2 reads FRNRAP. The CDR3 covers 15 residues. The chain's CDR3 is CASGWYGTPSYEQYF. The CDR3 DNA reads TGTGCTAGTGGTTGGTACGGGACACCTTCCTACGAGCAGTACTTC.

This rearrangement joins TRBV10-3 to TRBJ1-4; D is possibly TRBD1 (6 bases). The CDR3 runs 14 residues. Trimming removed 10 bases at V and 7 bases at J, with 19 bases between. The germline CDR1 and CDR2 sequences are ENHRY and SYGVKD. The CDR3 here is CATGGGREGEKLFF. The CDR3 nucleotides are TGTGCCACTGGCGGGGGCAGGGAGGGTGAAAAACTGTTTTTT.

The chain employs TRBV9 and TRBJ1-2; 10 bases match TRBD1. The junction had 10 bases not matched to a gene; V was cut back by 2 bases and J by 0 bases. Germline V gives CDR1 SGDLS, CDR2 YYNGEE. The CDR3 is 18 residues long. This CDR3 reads CASSVEETGGTPNYGYTF. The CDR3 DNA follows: TGTGCCAGCAGCGTTGAAGAGACAGGGGGCACCCCTAACTATGGCTACACCTTC.